This T cell receptor beta chain was recorded in a study of blood T cell repertoires in COVID-19. The assay was immunoSEQ multiplex PCR, and TCRdb's table has in-frame clones only and misses some. This sample yields under 60,000 clones, of which 89% are seen a single time; 1.6% belongs to the top ten. This CDR3 is built from 14 residues. Trimming left V 6 bases short and J 3 bases short, with 14 bases between. Germline lookup yields CDR1 LNHDA and CDR2 SQIVND (reference sequence). The sequence was obtained from a man aged 60 to 69 with acute or convalescent COVID-19. The chain carries TRBV19 and TRBJ1-1; D is undetermined. Sequencing used peripheral blood. DNA for the CDR3: TGTGCCAGTAGCAGTGAAGAGAGGGACACTGAAGCTTTCTTT. It encodes CASSSEERDTEAFF.